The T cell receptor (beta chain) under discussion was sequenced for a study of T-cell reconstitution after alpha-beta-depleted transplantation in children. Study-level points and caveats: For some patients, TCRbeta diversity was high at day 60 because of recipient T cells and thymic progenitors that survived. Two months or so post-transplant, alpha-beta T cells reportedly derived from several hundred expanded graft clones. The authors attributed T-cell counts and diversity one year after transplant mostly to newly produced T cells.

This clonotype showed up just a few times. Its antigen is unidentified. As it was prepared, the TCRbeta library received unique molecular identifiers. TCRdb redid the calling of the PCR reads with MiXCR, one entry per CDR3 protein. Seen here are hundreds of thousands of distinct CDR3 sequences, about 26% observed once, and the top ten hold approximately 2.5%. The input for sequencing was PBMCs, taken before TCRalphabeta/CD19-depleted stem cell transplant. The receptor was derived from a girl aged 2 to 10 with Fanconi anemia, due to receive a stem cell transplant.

CDR3 bases: TGCAGTGCTAGAGCAGCGCCTAGGATCGGTGAGCAGTTCTTC. As protein: CSARAAPRIGEQFF. This chain joins TRBV20-1 and TRBJ2-1; D gene ambiguous. This CDR3 has 14 amino acids. V dropped 1 base and J dropped 9 bases, with 16 bases sitting between them. The V gene's germline CDR1 is DFQATT and CDR2 SNEGSKA (reference sequence).